These 8 T cell receptor beta chains share one sample of origin, sequenced in a study. TCRdb redid the calling of the 5' RACE reads with MiXCR, one entry per CDR3 protein. Of about 43,000 distinct CDR3 sequences listed, roughly 23% are singletons. The sorted Tregs were CD4+CD25+CD127-/low cells. The sequenced sample was Tregs sorted from a lymph node. All receptors derive from a female donor with breast cancer.

This clonotype has at least ten counts. As DNA, the CDR3 is TGCAGCGTTGAAGATCCCGGGGACGGGGCCAAAAACATTCAGTACTTC. This gives the protein CSVEDPGDGAKNIQYF. This chain joins TRBV29-1 and TRBJ2-4; D might be TRBD1 or TRBD2, each matching 5 bases. This CDR3 has 16 residues. Trimming pared 0 bases from V and 1 base from J, leaving 13 bases between. Germline loops: CDR1 SQVTM, CDR2 ANQGSEA.

The chain employs TRBV4-2 and TRBJ2-7; no clear D gene. The germline V gene encodes CDR1 LGHNA and CDR2 YNFKEQ. This CDR3 comprises 12 residues. V shed 2 bases and J shed 2 bases, with 4 bases lying between them. Here the CDR3 DNA reads TGTGCCAGCAGCCAAAGGGCCTACGAGCAGTACTTC. Its protein is CASSQRAYEQYF.

Only a few counts were recorded for this clonotype. The V call is TRBV24-1, the J call TRBJ2-1, with 7 bases fitting TRBD1. Germline CDR1 KGHDR, CDR2 SFDVKD. The CDR3 covers 16 residues. Trimming took 3 bases from V and 5 from J; bases not matched to a gene: 9. The CDR3 DNA is TGTGCCACCAGTGATCTTAGACAGGGACGGAACAATGAGCAGTTCTTC. Encoded protein: CATSDLRQGRNNEQFF.

This chain uses TRBV9 with TRBJ2-2; D is perhaps TRBD1 (7 bases). The germline CDR1 and CDR2 sequences are SGDLS and YYNGEE. The CDR3 consists of 16 residues. The V end was cut by 3 bases, the J end by 1 base, with 13 bases between. Here the CDR3 DNA reads TGTGCCAGCAGCGGGCGGGACAGACAGAACACCGGGGAGCTGTTTTTT. Amino acids: CASSGRDRQNTGELFF.

Comments on this clonotype: A read error may be the cause here, since a much bigger clone is one base away. The chain combines TRBV6-5 with TRBJ2-7; tentatively, D is TRBD1 or TRBD2 (5 bases each). CDR3 length: 15 residues. Trimming removed 11 bases from V and 7 bases from J, with 27 bases in between. Germline lookup yields CDR1 MNHEY and CDR2 SVGAGI. In nucleotides, the CDR3 is TGTGCCTCGGCACGGGGCGGATCTCCCTACAATGAGCAGTACTTC. It codes for CASARGGSPYNEQYF.

The chain couples TRBV6-1 to TRBJ2-7; D may be TRBD1 (6 bases). Germline CDR1 MNHNS, CDR2 SASEGT. V shed 5 bases and J shed 2 bases, with 13 bases lying between them. The CDR3 extends over 14 amino acids. The CDR3 here is CASSLQGAAYEQYF. DNA for the CDR3: TGTGCCAGCAGTCTACAGGGAGCAGCCTACGAGCAGTACTTC.

This clonotype occurred a few times. A read error is possible here, since a much larger clone lies one base away. This chain connects TRBV5-1 to TRBJ2-1, with D perhaps matching TRBD2 (5 bases). The CDR3 extends over 15 amino acids. In germline, CDR1 is SGHRS, CDR2 YFSETQ. The CDR3 DNA is TGCGCCGGCAGTGAGCGCCCCCAAGGGAGCGATGAGCAGTTCTTC. Translating gives CAGSERPQGSDEQFF.

This clonotype occurred many times. The V gene is TRBV12-3 or TRBV12-4, the J gene TRBJ2-1, with D perhaps TRBD2 (5 bases). CDR3 size: 14 residues. V was cut by 4 bases and J by 7 bases, with 14 bases left in between. The CDR3 sequence: CASSSSGFRNEQFF. The DNA for the CDR3 is TGTGCCAGCAGTTCGTCGGGGTTTAGGAATGAGCAGTTCTTC.